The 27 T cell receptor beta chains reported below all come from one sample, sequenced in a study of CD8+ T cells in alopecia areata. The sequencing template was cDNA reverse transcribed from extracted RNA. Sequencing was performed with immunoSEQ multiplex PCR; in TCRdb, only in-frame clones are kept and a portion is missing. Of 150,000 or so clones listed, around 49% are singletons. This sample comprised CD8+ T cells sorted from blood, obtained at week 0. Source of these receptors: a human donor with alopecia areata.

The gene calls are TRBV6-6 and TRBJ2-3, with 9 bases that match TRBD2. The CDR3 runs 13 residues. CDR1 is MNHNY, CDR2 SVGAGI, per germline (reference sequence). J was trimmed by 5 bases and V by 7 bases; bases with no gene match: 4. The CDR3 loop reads CASKDSGGDTQYF. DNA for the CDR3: TGTGCCAGCAAAGATAGCGGGGGAGATACGCAGTATTTT.

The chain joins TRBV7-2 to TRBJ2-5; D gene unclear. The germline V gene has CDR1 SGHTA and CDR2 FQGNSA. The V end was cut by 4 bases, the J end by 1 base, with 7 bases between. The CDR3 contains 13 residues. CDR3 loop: CASSSSFQETQYF. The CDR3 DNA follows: TGTGCCAGCAGCTCAAGCTTCCAAGAGACCCAGTACTTC.

The CDR3 loop reads CSVDLPKGANYGYTF. Written as DNA, the CDR3 is TGCAGCGTTGACCTACCCAAGGGAGCCAACTATGGCTACACCTTC. The chain links TRBV29-1 to TRBJ1-2; no clear D gene. V lost 3 bases to trimming and J lost 2 bases, with 16 bases between them. From germline, CDR1 is SQVTM and CDR2 ANQGSEA. The CDR3 spans 15 residues.

As DNA, the CDR3 is TGCGCCAGCAGCTTGGGGCCGGACGGGACAGCGGGGAACGAGCAGTACTTC. Protein: CASSLGPDGTAGNEQYF. This sequence joins TRBV5-1 and TRBJ2-7, with D perhaps assigned TRBD1 or TRBD2 (7 bases each). There are 17 residues in the CDR3. The V gene's germline CDR1 is SGHRS and CDR2 YFSETQ. V lost 0 bases, J lost 5 bases, and 21 bases lay in between.

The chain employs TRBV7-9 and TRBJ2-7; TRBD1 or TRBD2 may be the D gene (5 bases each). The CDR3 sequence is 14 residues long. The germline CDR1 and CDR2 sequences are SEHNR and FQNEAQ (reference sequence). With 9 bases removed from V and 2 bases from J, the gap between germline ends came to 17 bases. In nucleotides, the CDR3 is TGTGCCAGTTTATCCGGGACGGGACCCTACGAGCAGTACTTC. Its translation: CASLSGTGPYEQYF.

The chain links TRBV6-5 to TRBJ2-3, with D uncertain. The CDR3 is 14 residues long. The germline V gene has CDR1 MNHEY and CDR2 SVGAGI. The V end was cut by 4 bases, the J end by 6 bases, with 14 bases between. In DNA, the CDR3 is TGTGCCAGCAGTTTCCTACCCTACACGGATACGCAGTATTTT. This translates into CASSFLPYTDTQYF.

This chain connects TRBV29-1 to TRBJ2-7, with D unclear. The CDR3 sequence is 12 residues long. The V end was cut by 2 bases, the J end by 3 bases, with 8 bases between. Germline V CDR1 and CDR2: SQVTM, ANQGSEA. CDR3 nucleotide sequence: TGCAGCGTTGAAACCGGCAACTACGAGCAGTACTTC. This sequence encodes CSVETGNYEQYF.

The DNA for the CDR3 is TGTGCCAGCAGTTACCCGGGACGGGGAAGGACCGGGGAGCTGTTTTTT. This sequence encodes CASSYPGRGRTGELFF. This rearrangement joins TRBV6-5 to TRBJ2-2, with D possibly being TRBD1 or TRBD2 (5 bases each). The CDR3 has 16 amino acids. Per the germline V gene, CDR1 is MNHEY and CDR2 is SVGAGI. Trimming pared 2 bases from V and 5 bases from J, leaving 15 bases between.

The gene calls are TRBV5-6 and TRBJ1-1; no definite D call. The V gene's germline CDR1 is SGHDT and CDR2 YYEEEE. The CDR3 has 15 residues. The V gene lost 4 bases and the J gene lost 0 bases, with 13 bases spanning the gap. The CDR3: CASSAPPAMNTEAFF. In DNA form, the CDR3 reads TGTGCCAGCAGCGCCCCTCCCGCCATGAACACTGAAGCTTTCTTT.

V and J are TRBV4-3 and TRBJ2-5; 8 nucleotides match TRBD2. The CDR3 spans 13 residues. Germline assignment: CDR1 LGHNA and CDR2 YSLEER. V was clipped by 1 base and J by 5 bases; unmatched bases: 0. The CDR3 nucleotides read TGCGCCAGCAGCCAAGCGGGAGGGGAGACCCAGTACTTC. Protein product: CASSQAGGETQYF.

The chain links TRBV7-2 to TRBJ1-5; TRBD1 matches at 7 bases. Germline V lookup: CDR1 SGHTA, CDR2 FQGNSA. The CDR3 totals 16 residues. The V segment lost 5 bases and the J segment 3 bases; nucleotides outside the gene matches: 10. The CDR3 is CASSLGTARDNQPQHF. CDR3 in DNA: TGTGCCAGCAGCCTCGGGACAGCTCGAGACAATCAGCCCCAGCATTTT. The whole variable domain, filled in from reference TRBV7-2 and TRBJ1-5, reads GAGVSQSPSNKVTEKGKDVELRCDPISGHTALYWYRQSLGQGLEFLIYFQGNSAPDKSGLPSDRFSAERTGGSVSTLTIQRTQQEDSAVYLCASSLGTARDNQPQHFGDGTRLSIL.

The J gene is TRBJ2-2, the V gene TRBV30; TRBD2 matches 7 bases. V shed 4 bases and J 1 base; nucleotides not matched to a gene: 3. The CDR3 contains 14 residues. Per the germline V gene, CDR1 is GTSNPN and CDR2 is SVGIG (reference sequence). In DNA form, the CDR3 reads TGTGCCTGGAACCGGGGGGAGAACACCGGGGAGCTGTTTTTT. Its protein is CAWNRGENTGELFF.

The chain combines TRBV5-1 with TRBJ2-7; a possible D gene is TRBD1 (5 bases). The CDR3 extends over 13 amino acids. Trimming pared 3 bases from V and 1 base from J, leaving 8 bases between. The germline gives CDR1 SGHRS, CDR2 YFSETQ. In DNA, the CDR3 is TGCGCCAGCAGCTCGGACATTTCCTACGAGCAGTACTTC. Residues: CASSSDISYEQYF. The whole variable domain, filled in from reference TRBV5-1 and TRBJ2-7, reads KAGVTQTPRYLIKTRGQQVTLSCSPISGHRSVSWYQQTPGQGLQFLFEYFSETQRNKGNFPGRFSGRQFSNSRSEMNVSTLELGDSALYLCASSSDISYEQYFGPGTRLTVT.

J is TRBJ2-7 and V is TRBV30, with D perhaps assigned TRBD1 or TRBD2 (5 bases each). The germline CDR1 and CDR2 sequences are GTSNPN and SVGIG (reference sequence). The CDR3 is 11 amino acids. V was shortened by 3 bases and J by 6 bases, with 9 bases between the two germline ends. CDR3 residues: CAWRPGTEQYF. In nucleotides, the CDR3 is TGTGCCTGGAGGCCAGGGACCGAGCAGTACTTC. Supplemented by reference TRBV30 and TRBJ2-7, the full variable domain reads SQTIHQWPATLVQPVGSPLSLECTVEGTSNPNLYWYRQAAGRGLQLLFYSVGIGQISSEVPQNLSASRPQDRQFILSSKKLLLSDSGFYLCAWRPGTEQYFGPGTRLTVT.

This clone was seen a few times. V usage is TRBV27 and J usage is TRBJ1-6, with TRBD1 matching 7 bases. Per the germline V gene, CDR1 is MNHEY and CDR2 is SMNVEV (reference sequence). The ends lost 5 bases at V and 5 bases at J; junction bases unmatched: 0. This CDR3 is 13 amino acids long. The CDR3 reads CASSDRDNSPLHF. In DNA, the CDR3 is TGTGCCAGCAGTGACAGGGATAATTCACCCCTCCACTTT.

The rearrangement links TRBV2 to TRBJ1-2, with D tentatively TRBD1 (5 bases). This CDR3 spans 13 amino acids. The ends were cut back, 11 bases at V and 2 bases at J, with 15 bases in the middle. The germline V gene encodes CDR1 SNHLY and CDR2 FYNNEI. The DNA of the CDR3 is TGTGCCCGTTCGAGCAGGGACAACTATGGCTACACCTTC. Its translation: CARSSRDNYGYTF.

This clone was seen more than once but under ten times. For the CDR3, the DNA is TGTGCCTGGAGTGCGCCGGACAGGGATGTAATAGATACGCAGTATTTT. This translates into CAWSAPDRDVIDTQYF. This chain uses TRBV30 with TRBJ2-3, with TRBD1 matching over 8 bases. Trimming at V came to 1 base and at J to 5 bases, leaving 11 bases not matched to a gene. This CDR3 has 16 residues. Looked up from germline, CDR1 is GTSNPN and CDR2 is SVGIG (reference sequence).

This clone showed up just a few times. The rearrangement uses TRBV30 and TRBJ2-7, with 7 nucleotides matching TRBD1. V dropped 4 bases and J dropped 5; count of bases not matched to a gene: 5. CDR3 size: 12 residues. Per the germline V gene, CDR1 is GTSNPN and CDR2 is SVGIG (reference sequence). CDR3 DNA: TGTGCCTGGAAAGGGGGCCCCAACGAGCAGTACTTC. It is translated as CAWKGGPNEQYF.

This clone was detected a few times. The CDR3 protein is CASSLARTDTQYF. The CDR3 coding sequence is TGTGCCAGCAGCTTAGCCCGCACAGATACGCAGTATTTT. The rearrangement links TRBV7-9 to TRBJ2-3; D remains unclear. V lost 0 bases and J 1 base, leaving 2 bases between the germline ends. CDR1 and CDR2 from the germline V gene are SEHNR and FQNEAQ (reference sequence). This CDR3 comprises 13 residues.

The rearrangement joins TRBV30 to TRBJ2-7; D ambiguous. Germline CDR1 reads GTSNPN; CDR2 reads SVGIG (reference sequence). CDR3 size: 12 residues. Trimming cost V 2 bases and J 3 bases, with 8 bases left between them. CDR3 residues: CAWSLKVYEQYF. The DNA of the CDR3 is TGTGCCTGGAGTCTCAAGGTCTACGAGCAGTACTTC.

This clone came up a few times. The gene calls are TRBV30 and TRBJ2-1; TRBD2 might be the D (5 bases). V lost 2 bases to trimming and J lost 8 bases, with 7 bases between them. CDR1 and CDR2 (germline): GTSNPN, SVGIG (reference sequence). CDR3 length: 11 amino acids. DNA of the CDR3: TGTGCCTGGAGTACCGGGGATGAGCAGTTCTTC. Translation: CAWSTGDEQFF.

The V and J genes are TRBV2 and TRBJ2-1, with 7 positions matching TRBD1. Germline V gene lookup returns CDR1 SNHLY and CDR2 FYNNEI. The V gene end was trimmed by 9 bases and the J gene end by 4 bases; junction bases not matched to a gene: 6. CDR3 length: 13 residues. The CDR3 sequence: CARYPGQYNEQFF. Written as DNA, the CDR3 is TGTGCCAGATATCCGGGACAGTACAATGAGCAGTTCTTC.

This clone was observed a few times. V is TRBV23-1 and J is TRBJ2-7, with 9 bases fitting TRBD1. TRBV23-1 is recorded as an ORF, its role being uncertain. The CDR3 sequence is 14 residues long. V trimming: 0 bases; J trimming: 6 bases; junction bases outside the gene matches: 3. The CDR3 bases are TGCGCCAGCAGTCAATCGGGACAGGGATCCGAGCAGTACTTC. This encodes CASSQSGQGSEQYF.

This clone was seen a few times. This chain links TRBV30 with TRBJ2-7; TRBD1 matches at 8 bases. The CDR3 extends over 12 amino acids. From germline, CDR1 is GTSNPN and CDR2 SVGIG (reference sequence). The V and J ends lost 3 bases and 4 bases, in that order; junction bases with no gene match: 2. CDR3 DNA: TGTGCCTGGAGCCAGGGGGCTTACGAGCAGTACTTC. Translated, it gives CAWSQGAYEQYF. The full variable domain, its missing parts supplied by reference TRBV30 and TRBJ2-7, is SQTIHQWPATLVQPVGSPLSLECTVEGTSNPNLYWYRQAAGRGLQLLFYSVGIGQISSEVPQNLSASRPQDRQFILSSKKLLLSDSGFYLCAWSQGAYEQYFGPGTRLTVT.

The CDR3 reads CASSLPFRSTDTQYF. In DNA form, the CDR3 reads TGTGCCAGCAGCTTGCCGTTCAGAAGCACAGATACGCAGTATTTT. The chain combines TRBV5-6 with TRBJ2-3; D unresolved. Germline V gene data show CDR1 as SGHDT and CDR2 as YYEEEE. Trimming cost V 1 base and J 0 bases, with 9 bases left between them. The CDR3 has 15 residues.

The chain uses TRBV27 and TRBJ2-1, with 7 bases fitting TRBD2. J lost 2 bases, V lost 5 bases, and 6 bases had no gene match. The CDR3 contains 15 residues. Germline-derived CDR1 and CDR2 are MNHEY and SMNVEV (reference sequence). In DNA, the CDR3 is TGTGCCAGCAGTCCGGGGGGAGCTCCCTACAATGAGCAGTTCTTC. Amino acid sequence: CASSPGGAPYNEQFF.

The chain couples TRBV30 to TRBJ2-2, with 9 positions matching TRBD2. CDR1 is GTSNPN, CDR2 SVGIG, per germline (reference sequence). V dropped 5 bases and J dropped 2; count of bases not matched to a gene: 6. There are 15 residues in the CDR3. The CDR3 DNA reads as TGTGCCTGGGGTGGACTAGCGATAAACACCGGGGAGCTGTTTTTT. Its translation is CAWGGLAINTGELFF.